What follows describes a single TCR beta chain. The table came from immunoSEQ multiplex PCR; TCRdb's copy has only in-frame clones and leaves some out. The sample has tens of thousands of clones; 85% to 90% are singletons. These data come from a study of blood T cell repertoires in COVID-19. Across the whole study: Material from acute and convalescent COVID-19 was sourced from the United States, Italy and Spain.

This CDR3 is built from 15 residues. Trimming took 0 bases from V and 1 from J, leaving 9 bases between them. In germline, CDR1 is MNHEY, CDR2 SVGEGT. The source material was peripheral blood. The TCR comes from a man aged 50 to 59 with active COVID-19. V gene TRBV6-2 or TRBV6-3 combines with J gene TRBJ1-1; a weak D match, TRBD1 (6 bases). In DNA, the CDR3 is TGTGCCAGCAGTTACTCGTGGACAGCGAACACTGAAGCTTTCTTT. As protein: CASSYSWTANTEAFF.